This T cell receptor (beta chain) came from a study of control samples from healthy donors and cancer patients. Germline V gene data show CDR1 as MDHEN and CDR2 as SYDVKM. Trimming left V 5 bases short and J 3 bases short, with 8 bases between. The CDR3 extends over 13 amino acids. Assay used: immunoSEQ multiplex PCR; TCRdb lists only in-frame clones, some missing. The sample has about 150,000 clones; approximately 93% are singletons. The sample taken for sequencing was blood. The chain carries TRBV28 and TRBJ2-1, with D possibly TRBD1 on 5 matching bases. The sequence was collected from a man between 18 and 29 years old in good health. The chain's CDR3 is CASSTGYYNEQFF. The CDR3 region has the DNA TGTGCCAGCAGTACAGGTTACTACAATGAGCAGTTCTTC.